This T cell receptor beta chain was identified during a study of shared clonotypes between healthy human individuals. V lost 0 bases and J lost 5, with 16 bases in between. This CDR3 contains 16 residues. Germline lookup yields CDR1 ENHRY and CDR2 SYGVKD. The table came from immunoSEQ multiplex PCR; TCRdb's copy has only in-frame clones and leaves some out. The sample records about 2.4 million clones, approximately 94% being singletons. The chain combines TRBV10-3 with TRBJ2-5; D is uncertain. Material: naive CD4+ T cells from PBMCs. The sample's subset: CD45RA+ positively selected. The receptor's source is a man younger than 35 in good health. Some clones in this sample may be carry-over from other donors' samples. The CDR3 protein is CAISESRPGLAETQYF. The CDR3, as DNA: TGTGCCATCAGTGAGTCTCGCCCGGGCCTGGCGGAGACCCAGTACTTC.